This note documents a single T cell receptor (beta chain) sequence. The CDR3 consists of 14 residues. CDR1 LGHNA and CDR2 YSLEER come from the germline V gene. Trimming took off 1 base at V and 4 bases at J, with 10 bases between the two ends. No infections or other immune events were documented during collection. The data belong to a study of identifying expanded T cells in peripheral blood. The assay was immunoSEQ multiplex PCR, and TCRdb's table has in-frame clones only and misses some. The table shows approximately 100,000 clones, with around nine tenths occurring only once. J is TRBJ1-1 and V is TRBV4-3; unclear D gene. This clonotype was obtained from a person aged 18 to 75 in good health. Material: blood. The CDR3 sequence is CASSQVREITEAFF. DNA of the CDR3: TGCGCCAGCAGCCAAGTTAGAGAGATCACTGAAGCTTTCTTT.